Detailed here is one T cell receptor beta chain. The CDR3 runs 12 residues. The germline V gene encodes CDR1 KGHDR and CDR2 SFDVKD. Trimming pared 12 bases from V and 0 bases from J, leaving 10 bases between. The data belong to a study of control samples from healthy donors and cancer patients. Method: immunoSEQ multiplex PCR; TCRdb's copy keeps in-frame clones and lacks some. This sample has 100,000 to 150,000 clones, with around 87% found just once. The chain recombines TRBV24-1 with TRBJ1-2; a possible D gene is TRBD1 (5 bases). The specimen was blood. The clonotype originates from a man in his forties or fifties in good health. The CDR3 sequence: CASQAPNYGYTF. CDR3 DNA sequence: TGTGCCTCACAGGCGCCTAACTATGGCTACACCTTC.